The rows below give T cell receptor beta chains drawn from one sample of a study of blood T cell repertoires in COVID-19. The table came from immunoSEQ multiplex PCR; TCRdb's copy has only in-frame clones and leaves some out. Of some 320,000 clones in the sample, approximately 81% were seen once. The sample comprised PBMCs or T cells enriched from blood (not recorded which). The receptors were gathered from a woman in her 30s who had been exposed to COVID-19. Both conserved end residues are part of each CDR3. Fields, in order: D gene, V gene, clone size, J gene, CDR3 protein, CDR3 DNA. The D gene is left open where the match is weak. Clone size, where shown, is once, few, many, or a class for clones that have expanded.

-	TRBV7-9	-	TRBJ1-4	CASSKPGLLNEKLFF	TGTGCCAGCAGTAAACCGGGACTACTGAATGAAAAACTGTTTTTT
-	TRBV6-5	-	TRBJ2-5	CASSSSYRAETQYF	TGTGCCAGCAGTTCTAGTTACAGGGCCGAGACCCAGTACTTC
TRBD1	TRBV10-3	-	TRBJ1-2	CAISADRDRGPSYGYTF	TGTGCCATCAGTGCCGACCGGGACAGGGGGCCCTCCTATGGCTACACCTTC
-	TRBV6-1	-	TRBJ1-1	CASSEATGNTEAFF	TGTGCCAGCAGTGAAGCGACAGGTAACACTGAAGCTTTCTTT
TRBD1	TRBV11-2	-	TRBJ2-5	CASSLGTGRETQYF	TGTGCCAGCAGCTTAGGGACAGGGCGAGAGACCCAGTACTTC
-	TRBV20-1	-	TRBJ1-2	CSARVGGGYTF	TGCAGTGCTAGGGTAGGGGGTGGCTACACCTTC
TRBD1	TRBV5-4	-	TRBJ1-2	CASSLSGTDGYTF	TGTGCCAGCAGCTTGTCCGGGACAGATGGCTACACCTTC
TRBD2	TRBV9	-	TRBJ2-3	CASSVVGGSPADTQYF	TGTGCCAGCAGCGTAGTAGGCGGGAGTCCCGCAGATACGCAGTATTTT
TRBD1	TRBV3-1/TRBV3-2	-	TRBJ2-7	CASSQGTGGEQYF	TGTGCCAGCAGCCAAGGGACAGGGGGGGAGCAGTACTTC
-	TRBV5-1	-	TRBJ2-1	CASSLAGVAYNEQFF	TGCGCCAGCAGCTTGGCGGGAGTAGCCTACAATGAGCAGTTCTTC
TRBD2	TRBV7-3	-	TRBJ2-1	CASSLRGLPSGVYNEQFF	TGTGCCAGCAGCTTAAGGGGGCTCCCTAGCGGGGTCTACAATGAGCAGTTCTTC
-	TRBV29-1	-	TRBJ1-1	CSVARTVLNTEAFF	TGCAGCGTCGCGAGGACAGTCTTGAACACTGAAGCTTTCTTT
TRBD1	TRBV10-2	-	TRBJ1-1	CASSGQGGTEAFF	TGCGCCAGCAGCGGACAGGGCGGGACTGAAGCTTTCTTT
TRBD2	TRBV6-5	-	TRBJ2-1	CASSTWLAGNNEQFF	TGTGCCAGCAGCACGTGGCTAGCGGGAAACAATGAGCAGTTCTTC
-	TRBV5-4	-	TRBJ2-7	CASSPREQNSYEQYF	TGTGCCAGCAGCCCGAGGGAGCAAAACTCCTACGAGCAGTACTTC
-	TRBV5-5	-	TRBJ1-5	CASSLEPGAQPQHF	TGTGCCAGCAGCCTCGAACCAGGGGCCCAGCCCCAGCATTTT
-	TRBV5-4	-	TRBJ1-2	CASSLPGLPYGYTF	TGTGCCAGCAGCTTACCGGGTTTACCTTATGGCTACACCTTC
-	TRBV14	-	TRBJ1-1	CASSLQQGSTEAFF	TGTGCCAGCAGCCTACAACAGGGTAGCACTGAAGCTTTCTTT
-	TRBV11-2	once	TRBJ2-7	CASTWSRVYREQYF	TGTGCCAGCACCTGGTCCCGGGTTTATCGCGAGCAGTACTTC
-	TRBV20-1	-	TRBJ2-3	CSPLPTDTQYF	TGCAGTCCACTCCCAACAGATACGCAGTATTTT
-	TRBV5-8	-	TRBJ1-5	CASSLTREGPQHF	TGTGCCAGCAGCTTGACCAGGGAGGGACCCCAGCATTTT
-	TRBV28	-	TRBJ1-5	CASSLRPTDSNQPQHF	TGTGCCAGCAGTTTGAGGCCCACCGATAGCAATCAGCCCCAGCATTTT
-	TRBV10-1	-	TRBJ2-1	CATSRDNEQFF	TGCGCCACCAGTCGGGACAATGAGCAGTTCTTC
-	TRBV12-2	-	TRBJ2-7	CASRSRLAGEYEQYF	TGTGCAAGTCGCAGCCGACTAGCGGGAGAGTACGAGCAGTACTTC
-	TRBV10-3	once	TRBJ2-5	CATLSGSQETQYF	TGTGCCACCCTTAGCGGCTCCCAAGAGACCCAGTACTTC
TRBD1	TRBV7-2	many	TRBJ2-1	CASSSRGTGPDEQFF	TGTGCCAGCAGCTCCCGGGGGACAGGGCCCGATGAGCAGTTCTTC
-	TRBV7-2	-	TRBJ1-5	CASSLATAFYNQPQHF	TGTGCCAGCAGCTTAGCCACAGCATTTTACAATCAGCCCCAGCATTTT
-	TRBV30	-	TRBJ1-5	CAWSMDTNQPQHF	TGTGCCTGGAGTATGGACACGAATCAGCCCCAGCATTTT
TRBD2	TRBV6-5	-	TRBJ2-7	CASSTPGLVSYEQYF	TGTGCCAGCAGTACACCCGGACTAGTTTCCTACGAGCAGTACTTC
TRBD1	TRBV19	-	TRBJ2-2	CASSKGIGTGGSLTGELFF	TGTGCCAGTAGTAAGGGGATCGGGACAGGGGGTTCCCTCACCGGGGAGCTGTTTTTT
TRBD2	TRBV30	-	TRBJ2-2	CAWSVIAGGGELFF	TGTGCCTGGAGTGTGATAGCGGGAGGGGGGGAGCTGTTTTTT
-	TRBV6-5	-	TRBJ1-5	CASSSGQNQPQHF	TGTGCCAGCAGTTCGGGACAAAATCAGCCCCAGCATTTT
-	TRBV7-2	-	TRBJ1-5	CASSFSRGSGQPQHF	TGTGCCAGCAGCTTTAGCCGGGGGTCAGGTCAGCCCCAGCATTTT
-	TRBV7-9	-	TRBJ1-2	CASSNAGGVGYGYTF	TGTGCCAGCAGCAACGCTGGGGGGGTCGGCTATGGCTACACCTTC
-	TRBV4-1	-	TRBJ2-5	CASSQATRGEETQYF	TGCGCCAGCAGCCAAGCAACCCGGGGTGAAGAGACCCAGTACTTC
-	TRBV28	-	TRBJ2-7	CASSLGGPYEQYF	TGTGCCAGCAGTTTAGGCGGCCCCTACGAGCAGTACTTC
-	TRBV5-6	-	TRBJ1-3	CASSSPYRGNTIYF	TGTGCCAGCAGCTCCCCATACAGGGGAAACACCATATATTTT
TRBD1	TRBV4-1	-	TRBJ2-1	CASSQLGTGNYNEQFF	TGCGCCAGCAGCCAACTCGGGACAGGGAACTACAATGAGCAGTTCTTC
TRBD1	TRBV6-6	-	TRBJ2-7	CASSTDRVYEQYF	TGTGCCAGCAGTACGGACAGGGTTTACGAGCAGTACTTC
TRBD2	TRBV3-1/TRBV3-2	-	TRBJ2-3	CASSRGLAGGPADTQYF	TGTGCCAGCAGCCGGGGACTAGCGGGGGGGCCTGCAGATACGCAGTATTTT
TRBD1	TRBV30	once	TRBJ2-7	CAWSPGQGRIYEQYF	TGTGCCTGGAGTCCTGGACAGGGGCGGATCTACGAGCAGTACTTC
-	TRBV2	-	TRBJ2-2	CASIIQTGELFF	TGTGCCAGCATTATACAGACCGGGGAGCTGTTTTTT
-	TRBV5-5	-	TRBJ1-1	CASSSPAEGEAFF	TGTGCCAGCAGCTCCCCCGCTGAGGGTGAAGCTTTCTTT
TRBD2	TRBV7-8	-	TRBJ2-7	CASTRAGRTYEQYF	TGTGCCAGCACCCGAGCGGGGAGAACCTACGAGCAGTACTTC
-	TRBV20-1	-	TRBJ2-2	CSAAGAGELFF	TGCAGTGCTGCAGGGGCCGGGGAGCTGTTTTTT
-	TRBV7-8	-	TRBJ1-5	CASSLGSGSSNQPQHF	TGTGCCAGCAGCTTAGGGTCCGGGAGTAGCAATCAGCCCCAGCATTTT
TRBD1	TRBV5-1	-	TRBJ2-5	CASSLEGQGTEETQYF	TGCGCCAGCAGCTTGGAGGGACAGGGGACCGAAGAGACCCAGTACTTC
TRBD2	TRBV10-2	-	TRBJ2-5	CASTDISGGARETQYF	TGCGCCAGCACTGATATTAGCGGGGGGGCCCGGGAGACCCAGTACTTC
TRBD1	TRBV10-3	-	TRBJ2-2	CAIRRTGGDTGELFF	TGTGCCATCAGGCGGACAGGGGGGGACACCGGGGAGCTGTTTTTT
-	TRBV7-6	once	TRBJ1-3	CASSLDTDYSGNTIYF	TGTGCCAGCAGCTTAGACACAGATTACTCTGGAAACACCATATATTTT
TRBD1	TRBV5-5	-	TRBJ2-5	CASSSPDRGRETQYF	TGTGCCAGCAGCTCTCCGGACAGGGGACGGGAGACCCAGTACTTC
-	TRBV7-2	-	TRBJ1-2	CASSLGFGEDGYTF	TGTGCCAGCAGCTTAGGGTTCGGGGAGGATGGCTACACCTTC
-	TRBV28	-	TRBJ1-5	CASLGRSNQPQHF	TGTGCCAGCCTAGGGAGGTCAAATCAGCCCCAGCATTTT
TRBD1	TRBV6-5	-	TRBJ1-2	CASCLGQKYGYTF	TGTGCCAGCTGTCTGGGACAGAAGTATGGCTACACCTTC
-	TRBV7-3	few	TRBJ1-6	CASSLRGRDSPLHF	TGTGCCAGCAGCTTAAGAGGAAGAGATTCACCCCTCCACTTT